The 11 T cell receptor beta chains presented below share a single source sample, sequenced in a study of CD8 T cells in Susac syndrome. RNA in amounts of about 0.5 to 1 ug was reverse transcribed with random hexamers. TCRdb re-analysed the immunoSEQ multiplex PCR reads in MiXCR, keeping a single row per CDR3 protein. The sample has about 150,000 distinct CDR3 sequences; 95% are singletons. The source material was CD8+ T cells from PBMCs. The receptor source for this set is a human donor with multiple sclerosis.

The CDR3 region has the DNA TGTGCCAGCAGCTCGTTAGCGGGGGCTCCAGATACGCAGTATTTT. Its protein product is CASSSLAGAPDTQYF. The chain carries TRBV7-3 and TRBJ2-3; the match to TRBD2 covers 9 bases. The germline V gene encodes CDR1 SGHTA and CDR2 FQGTGA. Germline trimming cut 4 bases from V and 4 bases from J; bases unmatched to any gene: 6. This CDR3 spans 15 amino acids.

This clonotype was detected only once. The chain is built from TRBV27 and TRBJ2-2, with D unresolved. Germline loops: CDR1 MNHEY, CDR2 SMNVEV (reference sequence). This CDR3 is built from 15 residues. Deletions cut 0 bases from V and 7 bases from J, with 12 bases between. The CDR3 loop reads CASSLSGNLGGELFF. The CDR3 DNA sequence: TGTGCCAGCAGTTTATCGGGGAACCTGGGCGGGGAGCTGTTTTTT.

The V call is TRBV7-9, the J call TRBJ2-7, with D perhaps TRBD1 or TRBD2 (5 bases each). CDR1 is SEHNR and CDR2 is FQNEAQ in the germline V gene (reference sequence). CDR3 length: 12 residues. V lost 3 bases and J lost 6, with 9 bases in between. CDR3 nucleotide sequence: TGTGCCAGCAGCTTTAGAGGGGCCGAGCAGTACTTC. It yields the protein CASSFRGAEQYF. The full variable domain, rest sourced from reference TRBV7-9 and TRBJ2-7, is DTGVSQNPRHKITKRGQNVTFRCDPISEHNRLYWYRQTLGQGPEFLTYFQNEAQLEKSRLLSDRFSAERPKGSFSTLEIQRTEQGDSAMYLCASSFRGAEQYFGPGTRLTVT.

V gene TRBV12-3 or TRBV12-4 combines with J gene TRBJ2-3, with D tentatively TRBD1 (7 bases). The germline V and J ends were trimmed by 7 bases and 2 bases, with 19 bases remaining between them. The CDR3 runs to 16 residues. CDR3 residues: CASTLAGGTITDTQYF. The CDR3 DNA follows: TGTGCCAGCACCTTAGCAGGGGGGACCATCACAGATACGCAGTATTTT.

CDR3 DNA sequence: TGTGCCAGCAGCTCAAATCCGTACCATGAGCAGTTCTTC. It codes for CASSSNPYHEQFF. V usage is TRBV7-9 and J usage is TRBJ2-1; D call uncertain. V dropped 4 bases and J dropped 8 bases, with 12 bases sitting between them. The CDR3 loop spans 13 amino acids. CDR1 is SEHNR and CDR2 is FQNEAQ in the germline V gene (reference sequence).

The V gene is TRBV30, the J gene TRBJ1-1, with D unclear. The CDR3 totals 11 residues. Germline CDR1 and CDR2: GTSNPN and SVGIG (reference sequence). Trimming pared 3 bases from V and 4 bases from J, leaving 6 bases between. In DNA form, the CDR3 reads TGTGCCTGGAGATCTACCACTGAAGCTTTCTTT. Amino acids: CAWRSTTEAFF.

On this clonotype itself: The junction departs from the called germline gene at one end, perhaps through a read error. CDR3 sequence reads: CASSLRYGPYEQYF. In nucleotides, the CDR3 is TGTGCTAGCAGTCTCCGCTACGGTCCCTACGAGCAGTACTTC. The genes are TRBV7-7 and TRBJ2-7; no firm D call. This CDR3 has 14 amino acids. The V gene's germline CDR1 is SSHAT and CDR2 FNYEAQ (reference sequence). The complete variable domain, with remaining parts taken from reference TRBV7-7 and TRBJ2-7, reads GAGVSQSPRYKVTKRGQDVTLRCDPISSHATLYWYQQALGQGPEFLTYFNYEAQPDKSGLPSDRFSAERPEGSISTLTIQRTEQRDSAMYRCASSLRYGPYEQYFGPGTRLTVT.

This chain links TRBV29-1 with TRBJ1-1, with TRBD1 matching over 9 bases. V shed 3 bases and J 3 bases; nucleotides not matched to a gene: 5. This CDR3 has 14 residues. Germline values: CDR1 SQVTM, CDR2 ANQGSEA. CDR3 amino acids: CSVDGTGYDTEAFF. The DNA for the CDR3 is TGCAGCGTTGATGGGACAGGGTACGACACTGAAGCTTTCTTT.

The chain uses TRBV27 and TRBJ2-7, with D unclear. The germline V gene has CDR1 MNHEY and CDR2 SMNVEV (reference sequence). The CDR3 spans 13 residues. V lost 6 bases and J lost 0, with 9 bases in between. CDR3 sequence: CASSLLSSYEQYF. The CDR3 bases are TGTGCCAGCAGCCTCCTCAGCTCCTACGAGCAGTACTTC.

The rearrangement links TRBV30 to TRBJ2-7; D gene uncertain. Germline V gene sequence: CDR1 GTSNPN, CDR2 SVGIG (reference sequence). Between the trimmed V and J ends, which lost 0 bases and 4 bases, there was a span of 7 bases. This CDR3 spans 12 amino acids. This chain's CDR3 is CAWSVDAYEQYF. In nucleotides, the CDR3 is TGTGCCTGGAGTGTAGACGCTTACGAGCAGTACTTC.

J is TRBJ2-7 and V is TRBV27; 10 positions agree with TRBD2. The CDR3 extends over 15 amino acids. From germline, CDR1 is MNHEY and CDR2 SMNVEV (reference sequence). Unmatched junction bases numbered 6, after V lost 5 bases and J lost 2 bases. The CDR3 spells CASSPRLAGPYEQYV. The CDR3 region has the DNA TGTGCCAGCAGTCCCCGACTAGCGGGCCCCTACGAGCAGTACGTC.